The rows below give T cell receptor beta chains drawn from one sample of a study of shared clonotypes between healthy human individuals. The repertoire was sequenced with immunoSEQ multiplex PCR; TCRdb's copy has only in-frame clones and lacks some. The table includes roughly 2.1 million clones, about 92% detected once. The sample was naive CD8+ T cells from PBMCs. Receptors originate from a young man in good health. Some clones in this sample may be carry-over from other donors' samples. The CDR3 runs from the conserved cysteine through the conserved F or W. The order of the fields is CDR3 DNA, CDR3 protein, V gene, J gene, clone size, D gene. The D gene is left open where the match is weak. Some rows have no size entry. The others give once, few or many, or a class for an expanded clone.

CDR3nt: TGTGCCAGCAGTTTGGGCAGGGGGAATCAGCCCCAGCATTTT
CDR3aa: CASSLGRGNQPQHF
v_gene: TRBV28
j_gene: TRBJ1-5
abundance: -
d_gene: TRBD1

CDR3nt: TGTGCCACCAGCAGATCCGGGCCACCCAGCCAAGAAGCTTTCTTT
CDR3aa: CATSRSGPPSQEAFF
v_gene: TRBV15
j_gene: TRBJ1-1
abundance: -
d_gene: -

CDR3nt: TGTGCCAGCAGACTGACAGGAGTAAATTCACCCCTCCACTTT
CDR3aa: CASRLTGVNSPLHF
v_gene: TRBV27
j_gene: TRBJ1-6
abundance: -
d_gene: -

CDR3nt: TGCAGCGTGCCGACTAGCGGGACATACAATGAGCAGTTCTTC
CDR3aa: CSVPTSGTYNEQFF
v_gene: TRBV29-1
j_gene: TRBJ2-1
abundance: -
d_gene: TRBD2

CDR3nt: TGCGCCAGCAGCCATGGGACAGGACGCACAGATACGCAGTATTTT
CDR3aa: CASSHGTGRTDTQYF
v_gene: TRBV4-1
j_gene: TRBJ2-3
abundance: -
d_gene: TRBD1

CDR3nt: TGTGCCAGCAGTCCTAGTGGATCGGACAGACTCTACGAGCAGTACTTC
CDR3aa: CASSPSGSDRLYEQYF
v_gene: TRBV27
j_gene: TRBJ2-7
abundance: -
d_gene: -

CDR3nt: TGTGCCAGTAGTATAGACGAGGAAGAGACCCAGTACTTC
CDR3aa: CASSIDEEETQYF
v_gene: TRBV19
j_gene: TRBJ2-5
abundance: -
d_gene: -

CDR3nt: TGTGCCAGCAGCACACCCTGGACGGGGCGGGAGGTGGCAATGAACGAGCAGTACTTC
CDR3aa: CASSTPWTGREVAMNEQYF
v_gene: TRBV7-8
j_gene: TRBJ2-7
abundance: -
d_gene: TRBD2

CDR3nt: TGTGCCAGCAGAAGTCAAACTGGAAACACCATATATTTT
CDR3aa: CASRSQTGNTIYF
v_gene: TRBV28
j_gene: TRBJ1-3
abundance: -
d_gene: -

CDR3nt: TGTGCCAGCTCACCGTGGGACTACCAGTCAGGAAATGAGCAGTTCTTC
CDR3aa: CASSPWDYQSGNEQFF
v_gene: TRBV18
j_gene: TRBJ2-1
abundance: -
d_gene: TRBD2

CDR3nt: TGCGCCAGCAGCTTGGTCGGGACGTCCTACGAGCAGTACTTC
CDR3aa: CASSLVGTSYEQYF
v_gene: TRBV5-1
j_gene: TRBJ2-7
abundance: once
d_gene: -

CDR3nt: TGCGCCAGCAGCCAAGATGGGCTAGCGGCGAGCTCCTACAATGAGCAGTTCTTC
CDR3aa: CASSQDGLAASSYNEQFF
v_gene: TRBV4-1
j_gene: TRBJ2-1
abundance: once
d_gene: TRBD2

CDR3nt: TGTGCCACCAGCAGAGACGAGGGGCCAGCAACTAATGAAAAACTGTTTTTT
CDR3aa: CATSRDEGPATNEKLFF
v_gene: TRBV15
j_gene: TRBJ1-4
abundance: -
d_gene: -

CDR3nt: TGTGCCAGCAGCTTGGGGACAGGGGCCCTGAGGCAGTTCTTC
CDR3aa: CASSLGTGALRQFF
v_gene: TRBV7-6
j_gene: TRBJ2-1
abundance: -
d_gene: TRBD1

CDR3nt: TGTGCCTGGAGTGTACCCCCCGTCGGAGATACGCAGTATTTT
CDR3aa: CAWSVPPVGDTQYF
v_gene: TRBV30
j_gene: TRBJ2-3
abundance: -
d_gene: -

CDR3nt: TGTGCCAGTAGTATAGTGGATTTTTCGGGTCAGCCCCAGCATTTT
CDR3aa: CASSIVDFSGQPQHF
v_gene: TRBV19
j_gene: TRBJ1-5
abundance: -
d_gene: -

CDR3nt: TGTGCCATCAGTGAGTCGAGCGGGAGAGGAGAGACCCAGTACTTC
CDR3aa: CAISESSGRGETQYF
v_gene: TRBV10-3
j_gene: TRBJ2-5
abundance: -
d_gene: TRBD2

CDR3nt: TGTGCCAGCAGCTCATGGGGGACGAACACTGAAGCTTTCTTT
CDR3aa: CASSSWGTNTEAFF
v_gene: TRBV13
j_gene: TRBJ1-1
abundance: few
d_gene: -

CDR3nt: TGTGCCAGCAGCCTGGAGGTTGTGGTGTGGGGTTCTGGAAACACCATATATTTT
CDR3aa: CASSLEVVVWGSGNTIYF
v_gene: TRBV5-5
j_gene: TRBJ1-3
abundance: -
d_gene: -

CDR3nt: TGTGCCACCAGCAGAGACCTCACTCTAGGGGGGGATCAGCCCCAGCATTTT
CDR3aa: CATSRDLTLGGDQPQHF
v_gene: TRBV15
j_gene: TRBJ1-5
abundance: once
d_gene: -

CDR3nt: TGCGCCACCCGGGAGGACGGATACAATGAGCAGTTCTTC
CDR3aa: CATREDGYNEQFF
v_gene: TRBV4-1
j_gene: TRBJ2-1
abundance: -
d_gene: TRBD2